This TCR beta chain is drawn from a study of T cells in Graves' hyperthyroidism and ophthalmopathy. Whole-study context: Prior to any treatment, at the point of initial diagnosis, peripheral blood was collected.

TCR beta CDR3 regions were amplified from RNA. Researchers ran a first-round RT-PCR on the TCR CDR3 using the HTBI primer set. TCRdb reanalysed the multiplex PCR reads using MiXCR and keeps one entry per CDR3 protein. Here the sample spans 400,000 to 550,000 distinct CDR3 sequences, roughly an eighth being singletons. Germline V gives CDR1 KGHSH, CDR2 LQKENI. With V trimmed by 3 bases and J by 3 bases, 1 base remained unmatched. The CDR3 has 14 amino acids. Diagnosis of hyperthyroidism was new in patients aged 18 to 65, and its duration was under 2 months. Exclusion of patients followed from uncontrolled infection, other autoimmune disease, pregnancy or lactation. This clonotype was counted ten times or more.

This TCR came from a woman under 30 with Graves' hyperthyroidism. V and J are TRBV18 and TRBJ1-4; 7 nucleotides align to TRBD1. Sequencing used blood. The CDR3 DNA reads as TGTGCCAGCTCACCTACAGGGGCTAATGAAAAACTGTTTTTT. Residues: CASSPTGANEKLFF.